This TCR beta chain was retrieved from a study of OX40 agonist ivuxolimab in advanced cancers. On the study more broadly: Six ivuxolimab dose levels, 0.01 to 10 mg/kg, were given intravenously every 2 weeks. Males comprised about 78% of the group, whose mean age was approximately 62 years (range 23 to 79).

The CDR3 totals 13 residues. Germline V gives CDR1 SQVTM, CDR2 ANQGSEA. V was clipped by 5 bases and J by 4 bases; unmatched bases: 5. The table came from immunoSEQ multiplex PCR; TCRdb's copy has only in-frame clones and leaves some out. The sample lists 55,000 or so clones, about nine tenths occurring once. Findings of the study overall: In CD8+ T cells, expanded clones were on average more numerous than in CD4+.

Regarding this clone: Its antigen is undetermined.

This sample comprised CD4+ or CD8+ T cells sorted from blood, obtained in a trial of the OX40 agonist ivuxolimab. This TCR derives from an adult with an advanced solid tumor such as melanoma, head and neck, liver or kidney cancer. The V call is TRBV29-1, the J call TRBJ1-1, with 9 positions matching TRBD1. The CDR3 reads CSVNRGPGTEAFF. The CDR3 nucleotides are TGCAGCGTTAACAGGGGGCCCGGCACTGAAGCTTTCTTT.